Following are 18 T cell receptor beta chains from one sample sequenced in a study of T cells expressing NK-cell markers. TCRdb re-called the 5' RACE reads and catalogs CDR3 proteins one per entry, DNA excluded. In total, the table holds more than 700 distinct CDR3 sequences. Sequencing was done on a sample of blood T cells: a sorted CD56 or NKG2C T cell subset, CD4+ or CD8+ T cells, or bulk PBMC T cells (not recorded which). The receptor source for this set is a man aged 18 to 69 in good health.

Judged by frequency, this clonotype is medium-sized (0.01 to 0.1%). The chain recombines TRBV3-1 with TRBJ2-7; with no DNA, the TCRdb D assignment of TRBD2 cannot be verified. The CDR3 contains 19 residues. Germline lookup yields CDR1 LGHDT and CDR2 YNNKEL (reference sequence). CDR3 loop: CASSQVTGGQRGSSYEQYF.

The chain is built from TRBV3-1 and TRBJ2-1; TCRdb names TRBD2, which stays unverified in the absence of DNA. Germline V gives CDR1 LGHDT, CDR2 YNNKEL (reference sequence). This CDR3 has 21 amino acids. The chain's CDR3 is CASSQRIGLAGRQYSYNEQFF.

Considering frequency, this clonotype is medium-sized (0.01 to 0.1%). The CDR3 spells CASSIEWGQGTANEQFF. This chain connects TRBV7-9 to TRBJ2-1; TCRdb's D gene call, TRBD1, goes unchecked for lack of DNA. Germline CDR1 is SEHNR and CDR2 is FQNEAQ (reference sequence). The CDR3 is 17 amino acids.

This chain connects TRBV18 to TRBJ2-1; checking the TCRdb D call of TRBD1 is not possible without DNA. Germline CDR1 KGHSH, CDR2 LQKENI. CDR3 length: 18 amino acids. CDR3 residues: CASSFITGQTISYNEQFF. The full variable domain, with the rest looked up from reference TRBV18 and TRBJ2-1, is NAGVMQNPRHLVRRRGQEARLRCSPMKGHSHVYWYRQLPEEGLKFMVYLQKENIIDESGMPKERFSAEFPKEGPSILRIQQVVRGDSAAYFCASSFITGQTISYNEQFFGPGTRLTVL.

V and J are TRBV6-5 and TRBJ1-6. There are 13 residues in the CDR3. The germline gives CDR1 MNHEY, CDR2 SVGAGI. The CDR3 reads CASSYELASPLHF.

This chain uses TRBV12-5 with TRBJ1-1. This CDR3 is built from 14 residues. The germline V gene encodes CDR1 LGHNT and CDR2 FRNRAP. The CDR3 protein is CASRAPWSNTEAFF.

Measured by frequency, this clonotype is medium-sized. The chain joins TRBV7-8 to TRBJ2-1; no DNA is available, so the TRBD1 call from TCRdb remains unchecked. The CDR3 is 17 amino acids. Germline V gene lookup returns CDR1 SGHVS and CDR2 FQNEAQ. CDR3 in amino acids: CASSLTPGTQSYNEQFF.

The CDR3: CASSPAGGGYEQYF. This chain uses TRBV6-1 with TRBJ2-7; lacking DNA, the TRBD1 call made by TCRdb goes unchecked. The CDR3 sequence is 14 residues long. Germline CDR1 MNHNS, CDR2 SASEGT.

The chain links TRBV7-9 to TRBJ2-1; TCRdb reports TRBD2, a call that lacks DNA to check it against. This CDR3 spans 18 amino acids. The V gene's germline CDR1 is SEHNR and CDR2 FQNEAQ (reference sequence). The CDR3 loop reads CASSLRGGTSGTYNEQFF.

The chain links TRBV7-3 to TRBJ2-3; TCRdb designates TRBD2, a call that cannot be tested without DNA. The CDR3 sequence is 15 residues long. Germline CDR1 SGHTA, CDR2 FQGTGA. The chain's CDR3 is CASSLGLSGTDTQYF.

The CDR3 is CASSDRDRGQSEQFF. The rearrangement links TRBV27 to TRBJ2-1; TCRdb lists TRBD1, though no DNA is available to test this call. The CDR3 has 15 amino acids. Per the germline V gene, CDR1 is MNHEY and CDR2 is SMNVEV (reference sequence).

This chain links TRBV7-9 with TRBJ2-1; TCRdb's D call, TRBD2, is unchecked because there is no DNA. CDR1 is SEHNR, CDR2 FQNEAQ, per germline (reference sequence). This CDR3 region has 16 residues. CDR3 region: CASSLGGGTFYNEQFF.

Measured by frequency, this clonotype is medium-sized (0.01 to 0.1%). The genes are TRBV5-5 and TRBJ1-1; TCRdb names TRBD1, which stays unverified in the absence of DNA. Per the germline V gene, CDR1 is SGHKS and CDR2 is YYEKEE (reference sequence). The CDR3 has 17 amino acids. This CDR3 reads CASSQVGQGSVNTEAFF.

By frequency, this clonotype is medium-sized. V is TRBV20-1 and J is TRBJ2-1; TCRdb outputs TRBD2, but without DNA this stays unchecked. Germline assignment: CDR1 DFQATT and CDR2 SNEGSKA (reference sequence). The CDR3 runs 15 residues. Here the CDR3 reads CSARYPGGRINEQFF.

The rearrangement links TRBV15 to TRBJ2-2; absent DNA, TCRdb's TRBD1 call cannot be checked. The germline V gene encodes CDR1 LNHNV and CDR2 YYDKDF (reference sequence). There are 17 residues in the CDR3. This CDR3 is CATSRGWGRSNTGELFF.

In terms of frequency, this clonotype is medium-sized. The rearrangement joins TRBV3-1 to TRBJ2-7; TCRdb returns TRBD1, unconfirmable since there is no DNA. Germline V gives CDR1 LGHDT, CDR2 YNNKEL (reference sequence). The CDR3 has 15 residues. The chain's CDR3 is CASSPWTGRDYEQYF.

This clonotype is deemed medium-sized by its frequency. The CDR3 spells CASSLGGGLAVYNEQFF. The chain combines TRBV11-2 with TRBJ2-1; without DNA, the TCRdb call of TRBD2 cannot be checked. From germline, CDR1 is SGHAT and CDR2 FQNNGV. This CDR3 spans 17 amino acids. Supplemented by reference TRBV11-2 and TRBJ2-1, the full variable domain reads EAGVAQSPRYKIIEKRQSVAFWCNPISGHATLYWYQQILGQGPKLLIQFQNNGVVDDSQLPKDRFSAERLKGVDSTLKIQPAKLEDSAVYLCASSLGGGLAVYNEQFFGPGTRLTVL.

This chain uses TRBV6-1 with TRBJ1-6. This CDR3 has 16 residues. CDR1 is MNHNS, CDR2 SASEGT, per germline. CDR3 amino acids: CASSDSYLQPNSPLHF.